The rows below give T cell receptor beta chains drawn from one sample of a study of blood T cell repertoires in COVID-19. Sequencing was performed with immunoSEQ multiplex PCR; in TCRdb, only in-frame clones are kept and a portion is missing. The sample lists about 280,000 clones, over 75% occurring once. The sequenced sample was peripheral blood. These receptors were collected from a man in his late teens or twenties with active or convalescent COVID-19. The CDR3 runs from the conserved cysteine through the conserved F or W. D genes are given only for firm matches. Some rows have no size entry. The others give once, few or many, or a class for an expanded clone.

>NA|once|TRBV18|TRBJ2-7
CASSQSQGRKGEQYF
TGTGCCAGCTCCCAATCACAGGGGAGGAAGGGCGAGCAGTACTTC
>TRBD1|NA|TRBV6-1|TRBJ1-2
CASSEAVSGTGLYGYTF
TGTGCCAGCAGTGAAGCCGTATCCGGGACAGGGCTCTATGGCTACACCTTC
>NA|NA|TRBV7-2|TRBJ1-6
CASSLNRVVNSPLHF
TGTGCCAGCAGCTTAAACAGGGTGGTTAATTCACCCCTCCACTTT
>NA|NA|TRBV5-4|TRBJ1-1
CASSFASGGEEAFF
TGTGCCAGCAGCTTCGCAAGCGGGGGAGAGGAAGCTTTCTTT
>TRBD2|NA|TRBV27|TRBJ2-3
CASSLRGLAGGISTDTQYF
TGTGCCAGCAGTTTAAGGGGACTAGCGGGGGGGATAAGCACAGATACGCAGTATTTT
>NA|NA|TRBV29-1|TRBJ2-4
CSVVSRAKNIQYF
TGCAGCGTTGTAAGCAGGGCCAAAAACATTCAGTACTTC
>NA|NA|TRBV5-6|TRBJ2-7
CASSPTWGRNEQYF
TGTGCCAGCAGCCCCACTTGGGGGCGGAACGAGCAGTACTTC
>TRBD1|NA|TRBV7-9|TRBJ1-1
CASRGGGDPGSEAFF
TGTGCCAGCAGAGGAGGGGGCGATCCAGGATCCGAAGCTTTCTTT
>NA|NA|TRBV3-1/TRBV3-2|TRBJ2-3
CASSPEIAATSTDTQYF
TGTGCCAGCAGCCCGGAGATAGCGGCTACTAGCACAGATACGCAGTATTTT
>NA|NA|TRBV5-1|TRBJ1-1
CASSWALWDTEAFF
TGCGCCAGCAGCTGGGCCTTGTGGGACACTGAAGCTTTCTTT
>TRBD1|NA|TRBV15|TRBJ1-1
CATSRPDRGNTEAFF
TGTGCCACCAGCAGACCCGACAGGGGGAACACTGAAGCTTTCTTT
>NA|NA|TRBV4-1|TRBJ1-2
CASSQVRGYGYTF
TGCGCCAGCAGCCAAGTACGGGGTTATGGCTACACCTTC
>NA|few|TRBV7-2|TRBJ1-1
CASSLVAGNTEAFF
TGTGCCAGCAGCTTAGTCGCGGGGAACACTGAAGCTTTCTTT
>NA|NA|TRBV18|TRBJ2-7
CASSPQGDTTAISYEQYF
TGTGCCAGCTCACCACAAGGGGACACGACGGCCATTTCCTACGAGCAGTACTTC
>TRBD1|NA|TRBV24-1|TRBJ2-2
CATSDSDRGLGELFF
TGTGCCACCAGTGATTCGGACAGGGGTCTCGGGGAGCTGTTTTTT
>NA|NA|TRBV18|TRBJ1-3
CASSPGGGNTIYF
TGTGCCAGCTCTCCCGGAGGGGGAAACACCATATATTTT
>TRBD1|NA|TRBV19|TRBJ1-1
CASSIGRVGQGKFTEAFF
TGTGCCAGTAGTATTGGGCGGGTAGGACAGGGGAAGTTCACTGAAGCTTTCTTT
>TRBD1|NA|TRBV5-4|TRBJ2-4
CASSHRGRGKNIQYF
TGTGCCAGCAGCCACAGGGGGCGCGGCAAAAACATTCAGTACTTC
>TRBD1|NA|TRBV7-2|TRBJ1-6
CASSLGETGNFNSPLHF
TGTGCCAGCAGCTTAGGAGAGACAGGGAACTTTAATTCACCCCTCCACTTT
>TRBD1|NA|TRBV24-1|TRBJ1-5
CATQTRGTGIFQPQHF
TGTGCCACCCAAACCCGAGGGACAGGGATATTTCAGCCCCAGCATTTT
>NA|NA|TRBV18|TRBJ2-1
CASSPVMLDHEQFF
TGTGCCAGCTCACCAGTTATGCTAGACCATGAGCAGTTCTTC
>TRBD1|NA|TRBV9|TRBJ2-4
CASSQGAENIQYF
TGTGCCAGCTCACAGGGGGCGGAAAACATTCAGTACTTC
>NA|NA|TRBV2|TRBJ1-2
CASSAQEQYGYTF
TGTGCCAGCAGTGCTCAAGAACAGTATGGCTACACCTTC
>TRBD2|NA|TRBV2|TRBJ2-7
CASSERLLGGSDEQYF
TGTGCCAGCAGTGAGAGGTTGTTGGGGGGGAGCGACGAGCAGTACTTC
>NA|NA|TRBV12-3/TRBV12-4|TRBJ2-5
CASSWGGGETQYF
TGTGCCAGCAGTTGGGGGGGCGGAGAGACCCAGTACTTC
>NA|NA|TRBV2|TRBJ2-3
CASAFRGAGLGDTQYF
TGTGCCAGCGCTTTCAGGGGGGCGGGTCTAGGAGATACGCAGTATTTT
>NA|NA|TRBV27|TRBJ1-2
CASSMTGDYGYTF
TGTGCCAGCAGTATGACAGGTGACTATGGCTACACCTTC
>NA|many|TRBV7-9|TRBJ2-2
CASSSPLKGQSGELFF
TGTGCCAGCAGCTCCCCTCTAAAAGGACAATCCGGGGAGCTGTTTTTT
>NA|NA|TRBV5-1|TRBJ2-1
CASSLGAGVYNEQFF
TGCGCCAGCAGCTTGGGGGCAGGTGTATACAATGAGCAGTTCTTC
>NA|NA|TRBV12-3/TRBV12-4|TRBJ2-7
CASSLTRVEQYF
TGTGCCAGCAGCCTGACTAGAGTCGAGCAGTACTTC
>NA|NA|TRBV7-3|TRBJ2-1
CASSPTGPGEQFF
TGTGCCAGCAGCCCGACAGGCCCGGGTGAGCAGTTCTTC